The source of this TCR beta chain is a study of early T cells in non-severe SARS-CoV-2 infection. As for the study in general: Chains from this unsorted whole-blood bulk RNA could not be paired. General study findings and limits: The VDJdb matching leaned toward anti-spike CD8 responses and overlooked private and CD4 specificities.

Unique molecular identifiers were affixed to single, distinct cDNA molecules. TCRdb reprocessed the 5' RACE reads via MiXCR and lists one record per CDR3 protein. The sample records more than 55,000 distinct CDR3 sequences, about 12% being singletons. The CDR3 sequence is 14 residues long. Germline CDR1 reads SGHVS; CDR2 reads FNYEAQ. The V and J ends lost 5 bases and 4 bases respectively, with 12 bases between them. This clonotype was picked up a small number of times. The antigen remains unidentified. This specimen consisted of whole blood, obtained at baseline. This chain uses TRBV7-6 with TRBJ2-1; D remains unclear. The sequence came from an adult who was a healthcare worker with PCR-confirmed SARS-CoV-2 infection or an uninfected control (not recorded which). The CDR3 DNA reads TGTGCCAGCAGCCCCAACTTGGGGTACAATGAGCAGTTCTTC. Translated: CASSPNLGYNEQFF.